The 5 T cell receptor beta chains below all came from one sample that was sequenced in a study of T cells in tuberculosis. This table comes from immunoSEQ multiplex PCR, and its TCRdb copy is limited to in-frame clones, with some not included. This table holds about 34,000 clones, 93% found once. Described time point: new active TB diagnosis, blood taken before or within 7 days of starting treatment. The sample in question was PBMCs, obtained at tuberculosis diagnosis. The receptors come from an adult with tuberculosis.

J is TRBJ2-2 and V is TRBV5-1, with D unresolved. V lost 0 bases, J lost 3 bases, and 9 bases lay in between. Germline lookup yields CDR1 SGHRS and CDR2 YFSETQ. The CDR3 totals 15 residues. The CDR3, as DNA: TGCGCCAGCAGCTTGGGTCAGTCCGACACCGGGGAGCTGTTTTTT. Its translation is CASSLGQSDTGELFF. The variable domain in full, completed from reference TRBV5-1 and TRBJ2-2, reads KAGVTQTPRYLIKTRGQQVTLSCSPISGHRSVSWYQQTPGQGLQFLFEYFSETQRNKGNFPGRFSGRQFSNSRSEMNVSTLELGDSALYLCASSLGQSDTGELFFGEGSRLTVL.

The chain combines TRBV7-9 with TRBJ1-2; 7 positions match TRBD1. The CDR3 runs to 16 residues. Germline assignment: CDR1 SEHNR and CDR2 FQNEAQ (reference sequence). The ends lost 4 bases at V and 5 bases at J; junction bases unmatched: 13. The CDR3 spells CASSSTQGTQRYGYTF. In DNA form, the CDR3 reads TGTGCCAGCAGCTCGACACAGGGGACCCAGCGGTATGGCTACACCTTC.

The rearrangement uses TRBV27 and TRBJ1-5; TRBD1 matches 7 bases. Per germline, CDR1 MNHEY and CDR2 SMNVEV (reference sequence). The J segment lost 9 bases and the V segment lost 4 bases, leaving 6 bases of the junction unmatched. This CDR3 is 13 amino acids long. The CDR3 DNA reads as TGTGCCAGCAGTTCGACAGGGTGGGGGCCCCAGCATTTT. This gives the protein CASSSTGWGPQHF.

This sequence joins TRBV7-9 and TRBJ1-2; TRBD1 matches at 8 bases. CDR3 length: 15 residues. In germline, CDR1 is SEHNR, CDR2 FQNEAQ (reference sequence). With V trimmed by 1 base and J by 2 bases, 3 bases remained unmatched. CDR3 sequence (DNA): TGTGCCAGCAGCTTAGGGACAGGGAGAAACTATGGCTACACCTTC. This encodes CASSLGTGRNYGYTF.

The chain is built from TRBV4-1 and TRBJ1-4; TRBD1 is a possible D gene (6 bases). The germline V gene has CDR1 MGHRA and CDR2 YSYEKL. V was clipped by 4 bases and J by 5 bases, with 11 bases between them. The CDR3 sequence is 14 residues long. As DNA, the CDR3 is TGCGCCAGCAGCCGGGGACAACAGAATGAAAAACTGTTTTTT. Its translation is CASSRGQQNEKLFF.